The count of the clone carrying this TCR beta chain is one. V gave up 0 bases and J gave up 2 bases, with 7 bases separating them. The CDR3 is made up of 14 amino acids. CDR1 and CDR2 from the germline V gene are MNHEY and SVGAGI. This entry comes from a study of technical replicates of blood from several donors. Assay: immunoSEQ multiplex PCR; the TCRdb copy retains only in-frame clones and omits some. The sample carries over 55,000 clones, about 88% recorded once. The sample taken for sequencing was PBMCs. The clonotype was recovered from a human donor in good health. Some clones in this sample may be carry-over from other donors' samples. V is TRBV6-5 and J is TRBJ2-5, with D unresolved. The CDR3, as DNA: TGTGCCAGCAGTTACTCTTGGGCTCAAGAGACCCAGTACTTC. Encoded protein: CASSYSWAQETQYF.